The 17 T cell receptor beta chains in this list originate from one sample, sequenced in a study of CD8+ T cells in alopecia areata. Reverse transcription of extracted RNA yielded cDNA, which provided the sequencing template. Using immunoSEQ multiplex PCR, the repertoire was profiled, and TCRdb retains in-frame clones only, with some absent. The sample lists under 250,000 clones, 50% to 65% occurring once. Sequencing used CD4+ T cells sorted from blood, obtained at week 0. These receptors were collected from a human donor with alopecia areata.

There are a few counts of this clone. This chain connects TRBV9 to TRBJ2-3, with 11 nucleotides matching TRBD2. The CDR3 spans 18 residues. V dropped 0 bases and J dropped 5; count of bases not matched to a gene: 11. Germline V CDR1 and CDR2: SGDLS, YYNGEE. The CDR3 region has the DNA TGTGCCAGCAGCGTAGGGGCTAGCGGGGGGCTCCAACTAGATACGCAGTATTTT. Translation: CASSVGASGGLQLDTQYF.

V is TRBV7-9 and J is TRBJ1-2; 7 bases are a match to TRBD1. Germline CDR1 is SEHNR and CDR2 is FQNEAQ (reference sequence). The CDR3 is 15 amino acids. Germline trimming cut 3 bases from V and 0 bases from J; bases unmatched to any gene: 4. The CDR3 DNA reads TGTGCCAGCAGCTTGGGGACAGCCGCTAACTATGGCTACACCTTC. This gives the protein CASSLGTAANYGYTF.

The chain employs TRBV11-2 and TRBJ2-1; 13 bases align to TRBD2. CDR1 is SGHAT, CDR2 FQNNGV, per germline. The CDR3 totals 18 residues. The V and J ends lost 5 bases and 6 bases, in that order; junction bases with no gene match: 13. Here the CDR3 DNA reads TGTGCCAGCAGCCCATTCGTCACACTAGCGGGAGGGAGCAATGAGCAGTTCTTC. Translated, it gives CASSPFVTLAGGSNEQFF.

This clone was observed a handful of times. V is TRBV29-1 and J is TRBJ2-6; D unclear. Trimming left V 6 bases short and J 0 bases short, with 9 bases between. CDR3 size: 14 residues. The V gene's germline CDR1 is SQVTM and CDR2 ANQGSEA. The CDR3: CSVIPASGANVLTF. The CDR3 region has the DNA TGCAGCGTCATTCCGGCCTCTGGGGCCAACGTCCTGACTTTC.

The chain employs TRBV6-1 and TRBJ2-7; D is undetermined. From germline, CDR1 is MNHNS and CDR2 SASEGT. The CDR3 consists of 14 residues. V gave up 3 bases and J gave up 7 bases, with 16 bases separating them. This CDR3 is CASSDYARKSEQYF. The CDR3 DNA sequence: TGTGCCAGCAGTGATTACGCGCGGAAATCTGAGCAGTACTTC.

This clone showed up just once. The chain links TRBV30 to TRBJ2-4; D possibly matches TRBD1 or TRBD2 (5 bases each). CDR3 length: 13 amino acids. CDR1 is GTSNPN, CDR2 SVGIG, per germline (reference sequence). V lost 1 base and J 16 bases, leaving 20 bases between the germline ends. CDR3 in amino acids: CAWSAGLRDPRYF. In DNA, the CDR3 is TGTGCCTGGAGTGCGGGGTTGAGGGACCCTCGATACTTC. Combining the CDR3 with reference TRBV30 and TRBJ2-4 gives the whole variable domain SQTIHQWPATLVQPVGSPLSLECTVEGTSNPNLYWYRQAAGRGLQLLFYSVGIGQISSEVPQNLSASRPQDRQFILSSKKLLLSDSGFYLCAWSAGLRDPRYFGAGTRLSVL.

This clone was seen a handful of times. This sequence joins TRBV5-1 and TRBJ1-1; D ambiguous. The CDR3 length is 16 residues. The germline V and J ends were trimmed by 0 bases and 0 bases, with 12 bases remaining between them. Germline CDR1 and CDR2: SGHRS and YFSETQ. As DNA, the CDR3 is TGCGCCAGCAGCTTGGCCGCGGCAGGTCTGAACACTGAAGCTTTCTTT. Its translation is CASSLAAAGLNTEAFF.

The CDR3 region has the DNA TGTGCCAGCAGCTCGGACCGCCAGAATTCACCCCTCCACTTT. Translating gives CASSSDRQNSPLHF. The rearrangement joins TRBV5-4 to TRBJ1-6; D is unclear. The CDR3 spans 14 residues. V lost 3 bases, J lost 7 bases, and 11 bases lay in between. Germline values: CDR1 SGHNT, CDR2 YYREEE (reference sequence).

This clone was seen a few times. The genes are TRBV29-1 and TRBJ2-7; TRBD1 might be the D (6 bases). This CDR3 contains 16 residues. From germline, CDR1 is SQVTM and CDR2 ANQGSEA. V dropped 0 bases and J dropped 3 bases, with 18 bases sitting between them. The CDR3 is CSVEDRAGGYSYEQYF. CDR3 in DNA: TGCAGCGTTGAAGATAGGGCTGGGGGCTACAGCTACGAGCAGTACTTC.

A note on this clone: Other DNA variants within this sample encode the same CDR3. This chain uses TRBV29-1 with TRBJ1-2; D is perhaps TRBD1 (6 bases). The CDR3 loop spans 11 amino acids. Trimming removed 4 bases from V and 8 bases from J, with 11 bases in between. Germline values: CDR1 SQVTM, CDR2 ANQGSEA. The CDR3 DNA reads TGCAGCGTTGTACAGGGTCGGGGCTACACCTTC. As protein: CSVVQGRGYTF.

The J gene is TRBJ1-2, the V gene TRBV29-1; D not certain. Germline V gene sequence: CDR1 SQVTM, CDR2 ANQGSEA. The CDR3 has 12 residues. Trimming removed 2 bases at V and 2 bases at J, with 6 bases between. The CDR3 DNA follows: TGCAGCGTTGAATCGGGGAACTATGGCTACACCTTC. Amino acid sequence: CSVESGNYGYTF.

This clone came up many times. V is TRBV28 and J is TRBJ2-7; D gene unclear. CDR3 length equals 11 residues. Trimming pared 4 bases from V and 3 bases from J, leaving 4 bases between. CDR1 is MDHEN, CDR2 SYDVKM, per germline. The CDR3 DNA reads TGTGCCAGCAGTTCCCTCTACGAGCAGTACTTC. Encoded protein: CASSSLYEQYF.

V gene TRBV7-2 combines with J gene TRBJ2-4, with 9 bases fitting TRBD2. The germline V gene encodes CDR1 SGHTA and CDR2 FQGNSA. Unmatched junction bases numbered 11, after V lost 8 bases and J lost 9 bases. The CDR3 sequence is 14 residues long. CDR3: CASGHSGGPFIQYF. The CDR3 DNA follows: TGTGCCAGCGGCCATAGCGGGGGCCCTTTCATTCAGTACTTC.

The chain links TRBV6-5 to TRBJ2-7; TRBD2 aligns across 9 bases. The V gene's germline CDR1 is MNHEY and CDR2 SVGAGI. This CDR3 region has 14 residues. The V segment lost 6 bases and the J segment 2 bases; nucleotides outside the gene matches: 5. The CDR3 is CASRMTSGPYEQYF. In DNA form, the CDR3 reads TGTGCCAGCAGGATGACTAGCGGACCCTACGAGCAGTACTTC.

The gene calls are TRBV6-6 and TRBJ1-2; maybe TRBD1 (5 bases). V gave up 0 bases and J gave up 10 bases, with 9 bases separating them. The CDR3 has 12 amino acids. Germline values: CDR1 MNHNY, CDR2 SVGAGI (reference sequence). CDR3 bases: TGTGCCAGCAGTTACTCGAAAGGGGACTACACCTTC. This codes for CASSYSKGDYTF.

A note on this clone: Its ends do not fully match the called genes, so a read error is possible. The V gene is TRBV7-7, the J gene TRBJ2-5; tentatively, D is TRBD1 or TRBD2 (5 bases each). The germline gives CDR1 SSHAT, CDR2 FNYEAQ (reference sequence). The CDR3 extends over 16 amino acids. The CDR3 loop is CASSSSGAASQETQYF. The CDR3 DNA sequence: TGTGCTAGCAGCTCCTCCGGGGCTGCAAGCCAAGAGACCCAGTACTTC.

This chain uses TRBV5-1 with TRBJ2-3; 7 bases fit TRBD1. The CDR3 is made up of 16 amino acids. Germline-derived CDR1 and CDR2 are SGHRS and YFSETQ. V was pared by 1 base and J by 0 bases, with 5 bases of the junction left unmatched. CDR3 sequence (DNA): TGCGCCAGCAGCTTGAGCGGACAGGCAAGCACAGATACGCAGTATTTT. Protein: CASSLSGQASTDTQYF.